The 29 T cell receptor beta chains presented below share a single source sample, sequenced in a study of CD4 T cells in lung cancer. Repertoires were generated with immunoSEQ multiplex PCR, while TCRdb's copy carries only in-frame clones and drops some. The sample holds roughly 4,600 clones, 74% seen once. Sequenced material: lung tumor tissue. Receptor source: a man in his sixties with non-small cell lung cancer.

The chain has TRBV2 and TRBJ2-1, with 10 bases that match TRBD1. The V segment lost 2 bases and the J segment 7 bases; nucleotides outside the gene matches: 8. Germline CDR1 and CDR2: SNHLY and FYNNEI. This CDR3 has 16 residues. The CDR3 sequence: CASSERPGTGVNEQFF. The DNA of the CDR3 is TGTGCCAGCAGTGAAAGGCCCGGGACAGGGGTGAATGAGCAGTTCTTC.

This CDR3 is CASSLRTSYEQYV. The DNA for the CDR3 is TGTGCCAGCAGCTTAAGGACATCCTACGAGCAGTACGTC. The V and J genes are TRBV5-6 and TRBJ2-7, with D maybe TRBD1 (5 bases). CDR3 length: 13 amino acids. V lost 2 bases to trimming and J lost 1 base, with 7 bases between them. In germline, CDR1 is SGHDT, CDR2 YYEEEE.

On this clone: Other DNA sequences within the sample encode an identical CDR3. This sequence joins TRBV29-1 and TRBJ2-3; 8 bases line up with TRBD2. V lost 5 bases and J lost 0; bases outside the gene matches: 10. This CDR3 comprises 16 residues. Germline V lookup: CDR1 SQVTM, CDR2 ANQGSEA. The CDR3 DNA sequence: TGCAGCGTTATACCTTCTAGCGGGCCTAGCACAGATACGCAGTATTTT. Protein product: CSVIPSSGPSTDTQYF.

The CDR3 region is CASSPGGLAGVNEQFF. CDR3 DNA sequence: TGTGCCAGCAGCCCAGGGGGACTAGCGGGTGTCAATGAGCAGTTCTTC. The rearrangement uses TRBV7-3 and TRBJ2-1, with TRBD2 matching 12 bases. The CDR3 totals 16 residues. With V trimmed by 5 bases and J by 6 bases, 8 bases remained unmatched. The germline CDR1 and CDR2 sequences are SGHTA and FQGTGA. Based on the CDR3 plus reference TRBV7-3 and TRBJ2-1, the full variable domain is GAGVSQTPSNKVTEKGKYVELRCDPISGHTALYWYRQSLGQGPEFLIYFQGTGAADDSGLPNDRFFAVRPEGSVSTLKIQRTERGDSAVYLCASSPGGLAGVNEQFFGPGTRLTVL.

This clone occurred a few times. V usage is TRBV7-9 and J usage is TRBJ1-2; 7 positions match TRBD1. With 2 bases clipped from V and 4 bases from J, the junction kept 4 bases outside the gene matches. The CDR3 has 14 residues. The germline V gene has CDR1 SEHNR and CDR2 FQNEAQ (reference sequence). The CDR3 region is CASSLLQGSYGYTF. The CDR3, as DNA: TGTGCCAGCAGCTTATTACAGGGGAGCTATGGCTACACCTTC.

This clone was found a few times. The V and J genes are TRBV2 and TRBJ2-7, with a tentative D call TRBD2 (6 bases). Germline CDR1 reads SNHLY; CDR2 reads FYNNEI. The V and J ends lost 6 bases and 0 bases respectively, with 9 bases between them. The CDR3 spans 13 residues. Here the CDR3 reads CASRRDGSYEQYF. As DNA, the CDR3 is TGTGCCAGCAGGCGGGACGGCTCCTACGAGCAGTACTTC.

This clone was recorded only once. This chain connects TRBV4-2 to TRBJ2-2; D is perhaps TRBD2 (6 bases). The V and J ends lost 4 bases and 2 bases respectively, with 20 bases between them. CDR3 size: 18 residues. Germline loops: CDR1 LGHNA, CDR2 YNFKEQ. CDR3 nucleotides: TGTGCCAGCAGCCGCGTTGGGACTTTCGAGGTTAACACCGGGGAGCTGTTTTTT. This encodes CASSRVGTFEVNTGELFF.

This clone has only a few counts. The chain couples TRBV18 to TRBJ1-1; D might be TRBD1 (5 bases). Trimming removed 3 bases at V and 0 bases at J, with 11 bases between. The V gene's germline CDR1 is KGHSH and CDR2 LQKENI. The CDR3 sequence is 15 residues long. This chain's CDR3 is CASSPLGVVNTEAFF. The CDR3 coding sequence is TGTGCCAGCTCACCCCTAGGGGTGGTGAACACTGAAGCTTTCTTT. The full variable domain, with the rest looked up from reference TRBV18 and TRBJ1-1, is NAGVMQNPRHLVRRRGQEARLRCSPMKGHSHVYWYRQLPEEGLKFMVYLQKENIIDESGMPKERFSAEFPKEGPSILRIQQVVRGDSAAYFCASSPLGVVNTEAFFGQGTRLTVV.

The V call is TRBV28, the J call TRBJ2-5; 7 bases map to TRBD2. Near its end, the DNA agrees better with TRBJ2-7, so the J call may be wrong. This CDR3 comprises 11 residues. CDR1 and CDR2 from the germline V gene are MDHEN and SYDVKM. CDR3 residues: CASRGRDEQYF. CDR3 in DNA: TGTGCCAGCAGGGGGAGGGACGAGCAGTACTTC.

The V call is TRBV6-1, the J call TRBJ2-7; no reliable D call. V gave up 1 base and J gave up 1 base, with 11 bases separating them. Germline V gene data show CDR1 as MNHNS and CDR2 as SASEGT. CDR3 length: 15 amino acids. CDR3 bases: TGTGCCAGCAGTGAAGGGCTAGGCCTATCCTACGAGCAGTACGTC. This codes for CASSEGLGLSYEQYV.

This rearrangement joins TRBV6-5 to TRBJ2-5; D may be TRBD2 (6 bases). The CDR3 loop spans 14 amino acids. V lost 2 bases, J lost 7 bases, and 14 bases lay in between. In germline, CDR1 is MNHEY, CDR2 SVGAGI. The CDR3, as DNA: TGTGCCAGCAGTTACCGGCTAGCGAGTGGGACCCAGTACTTC. Amino acid sequence: CASSYRLASGTQYF.

The genes are TRBV10-3 and TRBJ2-1; 10 nucleotides match TRBD2. The junction had 7 bases not matched to a gene; V was cut back by 3 bases and J by 2 bases. This CDR3 contains 17 residues. The germline CDR1 and CDR2 sequences are ENHRY and SYGVKD. The CDR3 DNA follows: TGTGCCATCAGTGACGGTGGTAGCGGGAGGACCTACAATGAGCAGTTCTTC. As protein: CAISDGGSGRTYNEQFF.

The chain carries TRBV10-3 and TRBJ2-1; 8 bases fit TRBD1. From germline, CDR1 is ENHRY and CDR2 SYGVKD. Trimming took 5 bases from V and 7 from J; bases not matched to a gene: 10. There are 15 residues in the CDR3. The CDR3: CAISSLTGEFNEQFF. The CDR3 DNA sequence: TGTGCCATCAGTTCCCTGACAGGGGAGTTTAATGAGCAGTTCTTC.

The chain recombines TRBV6-5 with TRBJ2-2, with a weak D call TRBD1 (6 bases). The CDR3 has 15 residues. The germline CDR1 and CDR2 sequences are MNHEY and SVGAGI. The V end was cut by 6 bases, the J end by 1 base, with 12 bases between. The CDR3 region is CASRQRGWNTGELFF. The CDR3 bases are TGTGCCAGCAGACAGAGGGGGTGGAACACCGGGGAGCTGTTTTTT.

V is TRBV29-1 and J is TRBJ2-7; 11 nucleotides agree with TRBD2. Germline V gives CDR1 SQVTM, CDR2 ANQGSEA. The CDR3 spans 17 residues. V lost 6 bases, J lost 4 bases, and 17 bases stayed unmatched. The CDR3 is CSVSVDRKGLAGYEQYF. The CDR3 region has the DNA TGCAGCGTCTCCGTGGACAGGAAAGGACTAGCGGGTTACGAGCAGTACTTC.

This clone was detected only a few times. The chain uses TRBV4-1 and TRBJ2-7; 7 bases agree with TRBD2. The CDR3 contains 15 residues. With V trimmed by 0 bases and J by 2 bases, 4 bases remained unmatched. Germline V gene lookup returns CDR1 MGHRA and CDR2 YSYEKL. CDR3 in amino acids: CASSQESSGTYEQYF. The CDR3 DNA reads as TGCGCCAGCAGCCAAGAGTCTAGCGGAACCTACGAGCAGTACTTC.

This clone was counted only a few times. This chain joins TRBV14 and TRBJ1-1, with 7 bases matching TRBD1. From germline, CDR1 is SGHDN and CDR2 FVKESK. CDR3 length: 14 residues. J gave up 8 bases and V 1 base, and 7 bases lay outside the gene matches. As DNA, the CDR3 is TGTGCCAGCAGCCAAGTCCGGACAGGTGGCGAAGCTTTCTTT. Residues: CASSQVRTGGEAFF. Combining the CDR3 with reference TRBV14 and TRBJ1-1 gives the whole variable domain EAGVTQFPSHSVIEKGQTVTLRCDPISGHDNLYWYRRVMGKEIKFLLHFVKESKQDESGMPNNRFLAERTGGTYSTLKVQPAELEDSGVYFCASSQVRTGGEAFFGQGTRLTVV.

This clone was recorded once. The gene calls are TRBV5-4 and TRBJ2-3, with TRBD2 matching over 10 bases. The V gene's germline CDR1 is SGHNT and CDR2 YYREEE (reference sequence). This CDR3 comprises 15 residues. With V trimmed by 0 bases and J by 6 bases, 4 bases remained unmatched. The CDR3 nucleotides are TGTGCCAGCAGCTTGGGCACTAGCGGGGCCGATACGCAGTATTTT. Translation: CASSLGTSGADTQYF.

V and J are TRBV7-6 and TRBJ2-5; tentative D call: TRBD1 (5 bases). Trimming left V 3 bases short and J 6 bases short, with 8 bases between. This CDR3 comprises 12 residues. CDR1 is SGHVS, CDR2 FNYEAQ, per germline. The CDR3 is CASSFNRKTQYF. For the CDR3, the DNA is TGTGCCAGCAGCTTCAACAGGAAGACCCAGTACTTC.

This chain links TRBV9 with TRBJ2-3; 9 nucleotides match TRBD2. This CDR3 has 14 amino acids. J was trimmed by 0 bases and V by 6 bases; bases with no gene match: 2. Germline assignment: CDR1 SGDLS and CDR2 YYNGEE. Here the CDR3 reads CASTTSGSTDTQYF. The CDR3 DNA is TGTGCCAGCACCACTAGCGGGAGCACAGATACGCAGTATTTT.

This clone was found a few times. The gene calls are TRBV2 and TRBJ2-7, with D maybe TRBD2 (6 bases). CDR3 length equals 14 residues. In germline, CDR1 is SNHLY, CDR2 FYNNEI. V lost 6 bases and J lost 0, with 12 bases in between. The CDR3 DNA reads TGTGCCAGCAGGAACTCGGGGGTCTCCTACGAGCAGTACTTC. It yields the protein CASRNSGVSYEQYF.

The V gene is TRBV6-5, the J gene TRBJ2-2, with D possibly matching TRBD2 (7 bases). V lost 6 bases and J 7 bases, leaving 15 bases between the germline ends. Germline V gives CDR1 MNHEY, CDR2 SVGAGI. The CDR3 consists of 14 residues. The chain's CDR3 is CASRWGGRDGELFF. DNA for the CDR3: TGTGCCAGCAGGTGGGGGGGCCGGGACGGGGAGCTGTTTTTT.

This clone was seen only a few times. The chain carries TRBV6-4 and TRBJ1-4, with 8 bases aligning to TRBD1. The CDR3 is 15 residues long. The trim removed 5 bases at V and 7 bases at J, leaving 9 bases unmatched. Germline values: CDR1 MRHNA, CDR2 SNTAGT. The CDR3 sequence: CASSSSGTGGEKLFF. The CDR3 bases are TGTGCCAGCAGTAGCTCCGGGACAGGTGGTGAAAAACTGTTTTTT.

This clone was seen more than once but under ten times. At one end, the junction sequence differs from germline, possibly due to a read error. The rearrangement links TRBV13 to TRBJ1-2; 8 bases line up with TRBD1. Germline loops: CDR1 PRHDT, CDR2 FYEKMQ (reference sequence). This CDR3 region has 16 residues. The CDR3 protein is CASSRKGGQGNYGYTF. The CDR3 DNA sequence: TGCGCCAGCAGCCGGAAAGGCGGACAGGGCAACTATGGCTACACCTTC.

The chain combines TRBV9 with TRBJ2-3; TRBD2 matches at 8 bases. The V gene's germline CDR1 is SGDLS and CDR2 YYNGEE. Trimming at V came to 4 bases and at J to 6 bases, leaving 10 bases not matched to a gene. The CDR3 has 15 residues. Written as DNA, the CDR3 is TGTGCCAGCAGCCCCCGGGAGGGCGTTCAGGATACGCAGTATTTT. This gives the protein CASSPREGVQDTQYF.

CDR3 residues: CASSLDQTSGRVRETQYF. The CDR3 nucleotides read TGTGCCAGCAGCTTAGATCAGACTAGCGGGAGGGTTCGGGAGACCCAGTACTTC. The chain has TRBV11-2 and TRBJ2-5, with 14 bases fitting TRBD2. The germline gives CDR1 SGHAT, CDR2 FQNNGV. This CDR3 has 18 residues. The V gene end was trimmed by 0 bases and the J gene end by 5 bases; junction bases not matched to a gene: 8.

V usage is TRBV21-1 and J usage is TRBJ2-7; the D call in the table, TRBD2, was not verified against the DNA. TRBV21-1 is a pseudogene. The CDR3 sequence is 18 residues long. This CDR3 reads CASSKAPRSGRASYEQYV. The CDR3 DNA reads as TGTGCCAGCAGCAAAGCACCCAGAAGCGGGAGGGCTTCCTACGAGCAGTACGTC.

Only one count was recorded for this clone. This chain connects TRBV7-6 to TRBJ1-5; 10 bases are shared with TRBD1. The CDR3 runs 14 residues. V shed 4 bases, J shed 9 bases, and the junction held 6 bases outside the gene matches. Looked up from germline, CDR1 is SGHVS and CDR2 is FNYEAQ. The CDR3 loop is CASSSGQGGSPQHF. CDR3 nucleotide sequence: TGTGCCAGCAGCTCTGGACAGGGGGGTTCGCCCCAGCATTTT.

This clone occurred once. The rearrangement joins TRBV7-8 to TRBJ1-2; D may be TRBD1 (5 bases). Germline lookup yields CDR1 SGHVS and CDR2 FQNEAQ. V lost 1 base to trimming and J lost 4 bases, with 16 bases between them. CDR3 size: 16 residues. The CDR3 spells CASSLGRPPRVYGYTF. CDR3 DNA: TGTGCCAGCAGCTTAGGCAGGCCCCCCAGGGTCTATGGCTACACCTTC. Full variable domain (missing parts from reference TRBV7-8 and TRBJ1-2): GAGVSQSPRYKVAKRGQDVALRCDPISGHVSLFWYQQALGQGPEFLTYFQNEAQLDKSGLPSDRFFAERPEGSVSTLKIQRTQQEDSAVYLCASSLGRPPRVYGYTFGSGTRLTVV.